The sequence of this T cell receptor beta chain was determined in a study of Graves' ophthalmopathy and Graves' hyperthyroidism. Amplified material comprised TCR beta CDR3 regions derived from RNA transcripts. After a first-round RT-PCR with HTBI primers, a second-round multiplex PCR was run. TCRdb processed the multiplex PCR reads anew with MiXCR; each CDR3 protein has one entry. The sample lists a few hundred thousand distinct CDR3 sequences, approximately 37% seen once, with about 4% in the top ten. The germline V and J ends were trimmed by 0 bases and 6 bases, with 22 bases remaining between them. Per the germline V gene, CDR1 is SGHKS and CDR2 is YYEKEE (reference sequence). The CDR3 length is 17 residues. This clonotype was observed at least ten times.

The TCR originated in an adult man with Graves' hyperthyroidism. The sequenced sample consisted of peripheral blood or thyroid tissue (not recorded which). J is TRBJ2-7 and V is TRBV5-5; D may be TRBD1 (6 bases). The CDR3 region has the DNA TGTGCCAGCAGCTTGGGGCTGCGTGCGACAGGACTTCGCGAGCAGTACTTC. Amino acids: CASSLGLRATGLREQYF.